A single sample is the source of the 2 T cell receptor beta chains below, sequenced in a study of shared clonotypes between healthy human individuals. Positively selected for CCR7, the CD45RO-negative cells used as naive CD8 cells excluded terminally differentiated effector memory CD45RA+ cells. This table comes from immunoSEQ multiplex PCR, and its TCRdb copy is limited to in-frame clones, with some not included. The table includes hundreds of thousands of clones, about 90% detected once. Sequencing was performed on naive CD8+ T cells sorted from blood. Every receptor here comes from a man aged 25-45 years in good health.

The chain couples TRBV7-9 to TRBJ2-2; D is possibly TRBD2 (6 bases). V was cut by 1 base and J by 0 bases, with 9 bases left in between. The CDR3 has 16 residues. CDR1 and CDR2 (germline): SEHNR, FQNEAQ (reference sequence). The DNA of the CDR3 is TGTGCCAGCAGCTTAGTCGAGCGGGCGAACACCGGGGAGCTGTTTTTT. As protein: CASSLVERANTGELFF.

For the CDR3, the DNA is TGTGCCAGCAGCTTAGAGGGACGGGACTCTGGAAACACCATATATTTT. Its translation is CASSLEGRDSGNTIYF. V usage is TRBV11-1 and J usage is TRBJ1-3; D is perhaps TRBD1 (5 bases). CDR1 and CDR2 (germline): SGHAT, FQDESV (reference sequence). The CDR3 loop spans 16 amino acids. Trimming removed 1 base at V and 0 bases at J, with 10 bases between.